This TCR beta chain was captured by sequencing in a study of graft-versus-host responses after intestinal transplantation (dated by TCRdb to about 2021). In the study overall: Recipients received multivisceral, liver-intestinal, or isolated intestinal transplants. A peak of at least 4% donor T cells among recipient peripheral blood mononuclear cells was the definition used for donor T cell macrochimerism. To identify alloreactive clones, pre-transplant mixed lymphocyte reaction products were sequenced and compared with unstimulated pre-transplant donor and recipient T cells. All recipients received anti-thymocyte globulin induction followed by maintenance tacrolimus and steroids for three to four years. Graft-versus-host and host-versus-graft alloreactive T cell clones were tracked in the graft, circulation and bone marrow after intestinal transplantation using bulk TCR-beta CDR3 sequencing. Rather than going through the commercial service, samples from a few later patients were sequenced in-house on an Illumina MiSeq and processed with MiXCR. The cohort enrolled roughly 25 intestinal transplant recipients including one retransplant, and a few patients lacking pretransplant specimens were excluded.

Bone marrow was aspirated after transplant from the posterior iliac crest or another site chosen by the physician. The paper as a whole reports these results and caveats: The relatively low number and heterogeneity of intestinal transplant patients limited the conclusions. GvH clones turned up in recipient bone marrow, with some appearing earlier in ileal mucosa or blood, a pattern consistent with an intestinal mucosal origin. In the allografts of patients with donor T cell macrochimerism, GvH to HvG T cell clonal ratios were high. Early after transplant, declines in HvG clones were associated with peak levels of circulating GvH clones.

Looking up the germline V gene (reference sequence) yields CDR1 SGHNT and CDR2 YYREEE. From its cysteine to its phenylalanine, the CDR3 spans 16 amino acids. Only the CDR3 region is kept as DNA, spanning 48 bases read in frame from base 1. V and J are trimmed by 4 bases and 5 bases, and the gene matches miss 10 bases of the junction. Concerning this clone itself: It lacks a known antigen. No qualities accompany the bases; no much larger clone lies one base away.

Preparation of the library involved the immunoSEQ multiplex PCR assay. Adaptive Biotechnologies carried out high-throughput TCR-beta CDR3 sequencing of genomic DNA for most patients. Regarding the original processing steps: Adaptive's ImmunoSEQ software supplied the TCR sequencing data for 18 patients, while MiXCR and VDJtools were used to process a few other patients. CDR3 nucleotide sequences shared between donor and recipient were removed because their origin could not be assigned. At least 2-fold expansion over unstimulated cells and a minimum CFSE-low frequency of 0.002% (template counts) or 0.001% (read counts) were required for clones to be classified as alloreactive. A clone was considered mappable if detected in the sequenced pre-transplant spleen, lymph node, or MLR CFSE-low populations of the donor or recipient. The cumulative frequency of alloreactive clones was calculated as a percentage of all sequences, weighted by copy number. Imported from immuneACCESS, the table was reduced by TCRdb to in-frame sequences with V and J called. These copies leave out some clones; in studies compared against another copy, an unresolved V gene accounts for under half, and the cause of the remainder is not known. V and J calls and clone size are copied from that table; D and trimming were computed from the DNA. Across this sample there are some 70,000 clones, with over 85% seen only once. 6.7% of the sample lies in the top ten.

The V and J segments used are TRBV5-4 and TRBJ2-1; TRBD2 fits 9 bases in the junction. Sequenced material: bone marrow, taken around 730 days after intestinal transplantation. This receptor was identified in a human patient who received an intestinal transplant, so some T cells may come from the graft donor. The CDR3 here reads CASSPPRGRGDNEQFF. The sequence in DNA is TGTGCCAGCAGCCCCCCGCGCGGGAGGGGTGACAATGAGCAGTTCTTC.